Shown below are 13 T cell receptor beta chains from a single sample sequenced in a study of cytomegalovirus exposure and HLA in healthy donors. PCR primers comprised 60 Vbeta and 13 Jbeta primers. The repertoire was sequenced with immunoSEQ multiplex PCR; TCRdb's copy has only in-frame clones and lacks some. The sample has some 98,000 clones, roughly 80% seen once. Sequenced input: PBMCs. The receptors originated from a human donor in good health.

The chain's CDR3 is CVTPTGNTGELFF. The CDR3 bases are TGTGTCACCCCCACAGGGAACACCGGGGAGCTGTTTTTT. The genes are TRBV7-8 and TRBJ2-2; D may be TRBD1 (5 bases). CDR1 is SGHVS and CDR2 is FQNEAQ in the germline V gene. The CDR3 is 13 residues long.

The chain employs TRBV29-1 and TRBJ2-2; TRBD1 agrees at 9 bases. In germline, CDR1 is SQVTM, CDR2 ANQGSEA. V was clipped by 4 bases and J by 7 bases; unmatched bases: 10. The CDR3 has 15 amino acids. This chain's CDR3 is CSVGVGTGRVGELFF. The DNA for the CDR3 is TGCAGCGTTGGTGTCGGGACAGGGCGGGTCGGGGAGCTGTTTTTT.

This chain uses TRBV6-1 with TRBJ1-5; 8 bases map to TRBD1. The CDR3 extends over 12 amino acids. J gave up 11 bases and V 7 bases, and 7 bases lay outside the gene matches. Germline lookup yields CDR1 MNHNS and CDR2 SASEGT. CDR3 loop: CASTETGVAQHF. The CDR3 DNA follows: TGTGCCAGCACGGAGACAGGGGTGGCCCAGCATTTT.

The rearrangement uses TRBV19 and TRBJ1-3; weak D call: TRBD1 (5 bases). This CDR3 region has 14 residues. The V gene's germline CDR1 is LNHDA and CDR2 SQIVND (reference sequence). V dropped 5 bases and J dropped 0 bases, with 8 bases sitting between them. The chain's CDR3 is CASSRTSSGNTIYF. CDR3 coding DNA: TGTGCCAGTAGTCGGACAAGCTCTGGAAACACCATATATTTT.

This chain joins TRBV7-3 and TRBJ2-1; D possibly corresponds to TRBD1 (6 bases). The CDR3 contains 13 residues. V lost 4 bases and J lost 12, with 16 bases in between. Germline V lookup: CDR1 SGHTA, CDR2 FQGTGA. The CDR3 DNA reads as TGTGCCAGCAGCTATCAGGGGTGGGCCGGGCAGTTCTTC. It codes for CASSYQGWAGQFF.

V usage is TRBV6-5 and J usage is TRBJ2-7; no definite D call. Germline assignment: CDR1 MNHEY and CDR2 SVGAGI. The ends were cut back, 2 bases at V and 2 bases at J, with 13 bases in the middle. The CDR3 extends over 15 amino acids. In DNA, the CDR3 is TGTGCCAGCAGTTACGCAGGCCAGAGCCCCTACGAGCAGTACTTC. This translates into CASSYAGQSPYEQYF.

The rearrangement joins TRBV28 to TRBJ1-1; D remains ambiguous. V was pared by 11 bases and J by 7 bases, with 14 bases between. Germline CDR1 and CDR2: MDHEN and SYDVKM. The CDR3 totals 11 residues. The chain's CDR3 is CAAQESSEAFF. The CDR3 coding sequence is TGTGCCGCCCAGGAATCCAGTGAAGCTTTCTTT. Full variable domain (outside the CDR3, taken from reference TRBV28 and TRBJ1-1): DVKVTQSSRYLVKRTGEKVFLECVQDMDHENMFWYRQDPGLGLRLIYFSYDVKMKEKGDIPEGYSVSREKKERFSLILESASTNQTSMYLCAAQESSEAFFGQGTRLTVV.

This chain links TRBV9 with TRBJ1-5; no clear D. The germline gives CDR1 SGDLS, CDR2 YYNGEE. V dropped 4 bases and J dropped 6 bases, with 14 bases sitting between them. The CDR3 length is 14 residues. As DNA, the CDR3 is TGTGCCAGCAGCCCCAGTTGGGCTGGTCAGCCCCAGCATTTT. Protein product: CASSPSWAGQPQHF.

This chain uses TRBV7-9 with TRBJ1-2; D possibly corresponds to TRBD1 (5 bases). CDR1 is SEHNR and CDR2 is FQNEAQ in the germline V gene (reference sequence). V gave up 3 bases and J gave up 6 bases, with 11 bases separating them. This CDR3 is 13 amino acids long. The CDR3 sequence is CASSFGRADGYTF. Written as DNA, the CDR3 is TGTGCCAGCAGCTTTGGCAGGGCCGATGGCTACACCTTC.

The chain uses TRBV6-5 and TRBJ1-2; 7 bases line up with TRBD1. This CDR3 region has 15 residues. Losses at the gene ends were 2 bases for V and 8 bases for J; bases not matched to a gene: 11. Germline values: CDR1 MNHEY, CDR2 SVGAGI. The CDR3 here is CASSYRSTGAGGYTF. CDR3 nucleotides: TGTGCCAGCAGTTACCGAAGCACAGGGGCGGGGGGCTACACCTTC.

The chain couples TRBV6-5 to TRBJ1-1; maybe TRBD1 (5 bases). The CDR3 contains 11 residues. Germline CDR1 reads MNHEY; CDR2 reads SVGAGI. The V end lost 5 bases, the J end lost 8 bases, and 9 bases lay between the germline ends. The CDR3 loop reads CASSNAGEAFF. CDR3 in DNA: TGTGCCAGCAGTAACGCAGGGGAAGCTTTCTTT.

The V and J genes are TRBV7-2 and TRBJ1-4; 10 bases map to TRBD1. V lost 2 bases, J lost 5 bases, and 2 bases stayed unmatched. Germline CDR1 is SGHTA and CDR2 is FQGNSA. The CDR3 loop spans 15 amino acids. CDR3 bases: TGTGCCAGCAGCTTACAGACAGGGGGCAATGAAAAACTGTTTTTT. Amino acids: CASSLQTGGNEKLFF.

The chain couples TRBV7-9 to TRBJ1-3; D is unclear. Per the germline V gene, CDR1 is SEHNR and CDR2 is FQNEAQ (reference sequence). Trimming took off 1 base at V and 4 bases at J, with 5 bases between the two ends. CDR3 length: 13 amino acids. This chain's CDR3 is CASSLVLGNTIYF. The DNA of the CDR3 is TGTGCCAGCAGCTTAGTACTGGGAAACACCATATATTTT. Supplemented by reference TRBV7-9 and TRBJ1-3, the full variable domain reads DTGVSQNPRHKITKRGQNVTFRCDPISEHNRLYWYRQTLGQGPEFLTYFQNEAQLEKSRLLSDRFSAERPKGSFSTLEIQRTEQGDSAMYLCASSLVLGNTIYFGEGSWLTVV.